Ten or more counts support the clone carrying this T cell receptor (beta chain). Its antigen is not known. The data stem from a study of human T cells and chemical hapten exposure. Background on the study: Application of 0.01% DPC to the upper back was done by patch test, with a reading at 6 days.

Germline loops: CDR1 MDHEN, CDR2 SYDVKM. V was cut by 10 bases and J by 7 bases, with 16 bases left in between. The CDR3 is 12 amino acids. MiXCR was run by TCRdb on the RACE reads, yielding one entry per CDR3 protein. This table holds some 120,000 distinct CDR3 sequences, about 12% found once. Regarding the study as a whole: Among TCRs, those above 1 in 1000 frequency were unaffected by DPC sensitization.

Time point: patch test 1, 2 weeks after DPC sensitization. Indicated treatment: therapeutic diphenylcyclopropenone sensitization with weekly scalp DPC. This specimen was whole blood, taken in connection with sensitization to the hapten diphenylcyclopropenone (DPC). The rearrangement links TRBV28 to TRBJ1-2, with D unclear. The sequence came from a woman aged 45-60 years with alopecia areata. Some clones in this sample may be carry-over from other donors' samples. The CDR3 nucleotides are TGTGCCACGCACGGTGGCGCTTCTGGCTACACCTTC. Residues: CATHGGASGYTF.